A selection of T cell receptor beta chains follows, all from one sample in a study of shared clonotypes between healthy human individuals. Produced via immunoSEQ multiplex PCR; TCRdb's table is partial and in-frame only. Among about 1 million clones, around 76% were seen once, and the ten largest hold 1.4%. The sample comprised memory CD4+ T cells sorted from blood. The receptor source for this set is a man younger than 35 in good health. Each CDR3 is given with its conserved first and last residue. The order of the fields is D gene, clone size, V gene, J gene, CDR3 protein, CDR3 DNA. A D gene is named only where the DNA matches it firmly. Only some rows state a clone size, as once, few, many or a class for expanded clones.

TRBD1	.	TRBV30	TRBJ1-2	CAWGDRGGYTF	TGTGCCTGGGGGGACAGGGGTGGCTACACCTTC
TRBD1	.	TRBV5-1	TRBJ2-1	CASSFTVTGAYNEQFF	TGCGCCAGCAGCTTTACTGTTACAGGGGCGTACAATGAGCAGTTCTTC
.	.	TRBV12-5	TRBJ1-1	CASVDGMRDTRPEAFF	TGTGCTAGTGTCGACGGGATGAGGGACACGCGGCCTGAAGCTTTCTTT
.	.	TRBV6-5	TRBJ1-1	CASSYDYSRSEAFF	TGTGCCAGCAGTTATGATTACAGCCGCTCTGAAGCTTTCTTT
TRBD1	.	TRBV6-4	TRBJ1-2	CASTVTGVSGYTF	TGTGCCAGCACTGTGACAGGGGTGAGTGGCTACACCTTC
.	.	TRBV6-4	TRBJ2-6	CASRTDSGANVLTF	TGTGCCAGCCGGACAGACTCTGGGGCCAACGTCCTGACTTTC
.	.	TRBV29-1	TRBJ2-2	CSVEGDIGAGELFF	TGCAGCGTTGAAGGGGACATAGGTGCCGGGGAGCTGTTTTTT
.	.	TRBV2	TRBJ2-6	CATRREQTTLSGANVLTF	TGTGCCACCAGGAGAGAACAAACTACTCTCTCTGGGGCCAACGTCCTGACTTTC
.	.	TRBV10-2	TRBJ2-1	CASTPDHSYNEQFF	TGCGCCAGCACTCCGGACCACTCCTACAATGAGCAGTTCTTC
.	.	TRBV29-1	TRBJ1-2	CSVDPVGLSGSGGSGYTF	TGCAGCGTTGACCCCGTCGGACTGTCCGGTTCTGGGGGCTCTGGCTACACCTTC
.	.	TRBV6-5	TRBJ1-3	CASSSTRGGSGNTIYF	TGTGCCAGCAGTTCTACCAGGGGCGGATCTGGAAACACCATATATTTT
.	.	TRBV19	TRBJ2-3	CASSGPGPDTDTQYF	TGTGCCAGTAGTGGACCGGGACCCGACACAGATACGCAGTATTTT
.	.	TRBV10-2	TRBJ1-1	CASSVTANTEAFF	TGCGCCAGCAGTGTGACAGCGAACACTGAAGCTTTCTTT
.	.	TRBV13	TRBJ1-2	CASSSGPYGYTF	TGTGCCAGCAGCTCGGGACCGTATGGCTACACCTTC
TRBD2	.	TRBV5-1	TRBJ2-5	CASSLSSSSGEETQYF	TGCGCCAGCAGCTTGAGTTCGTCTAGCGGGGAAGAGACCCAGTACTTC
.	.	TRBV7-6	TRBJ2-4	CASSLAVQEGIQYF	TGTGCCAGCAGCTTAGCGGTGCAGGAGGGCATTCAGTACTTC
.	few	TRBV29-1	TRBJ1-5	CSVGAGSNQPQHF	TGCAGCGTTGGGGCAGGTAGCAATCAGCCCCAGCATTTT
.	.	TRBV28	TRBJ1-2	CASSRTGTSNYGYTF	TGTGCCAGCAGTCGGACCGGGACTTCTAACTATGGCTACACCTTC
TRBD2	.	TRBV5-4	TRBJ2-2	CASRGGVATNTGELFF	TGTGCCAGCAGGGGAGGGGTGGCCACGAACACCGGGGAGCTGTTTTTT
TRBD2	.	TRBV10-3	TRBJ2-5	CAIGTGGQETQYF	TGTGCCATCGGAACGGGGGGGCAAGAGACCCAGTACTTC
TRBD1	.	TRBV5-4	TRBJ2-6	CASSPAGTGSSGANVLTF	TGTGCCAGCAGCCCGGCCGGGACAGGCTCGTCTGGGGCCAACGTCCTGACTTTC
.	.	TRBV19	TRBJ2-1	CASSRGSNEQFF	TGTGCCAGTAGTAGGGGGTCCAATGAGCAGTTCTTC
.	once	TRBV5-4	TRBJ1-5	CASSLAVGEPQHF	TGTGCCAGCAGCTTGGCCGTCGGGGAGCCCCAGCATTTT
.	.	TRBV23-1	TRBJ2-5	CASSLAKETQYF	TGCGCCAGCAGTCTCGCGAAAGAGACCCAGTACTTC
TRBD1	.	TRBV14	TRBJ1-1	CASSRVGQGIEAFF	TGTGCCAGCAGCCGGGTGGGACAGGGGATTGAAGCTTTCTTT
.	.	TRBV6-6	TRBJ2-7	CASSFTGLPYEQYF	TGTGCCAGCAGTTTCACAGGGCTCCCCTACGAGCAGTACTTC
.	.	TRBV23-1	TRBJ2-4	CDTRGFSAKNIQYF	TGCGATACTAGGGGGTTTTCGGCCAAAAACATTCAGTACTTC
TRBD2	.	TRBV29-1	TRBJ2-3	CSAILAGPTDTQYF	TGCAGCGCCATACTAGCGGGACCCACAGATACGCAGTATTTT
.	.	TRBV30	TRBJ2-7	CATLRGAPGYEQYF	TGTGCCACTCTGCGTGGAGCCCCCGGCTACGAGCAGTACTTC
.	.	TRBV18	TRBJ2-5	CASSPPGGETQYF	TGTGCCAGCTCACCCCCCGGGGGTGAGACCCAGTACTTC
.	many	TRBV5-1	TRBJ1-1	CASSLYGATEAFF	TGCGCCAGCAGCTTGTACGGGGCCACTGAAGCTTTCTTT
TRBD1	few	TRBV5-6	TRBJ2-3	CASSSSGQGAYHTQYF	TGTGCCAGCAGCTCATCAGGACAGGGGGCCTATCATACGCAGTATTTT
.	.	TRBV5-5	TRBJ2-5	CASSWDVQSRTQYF	TGTGCCAGCAGCTGGGACGTGCAGAGTAGGACCCAGTACTTC
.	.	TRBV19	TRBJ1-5	CAAGGRQPQHF	TGTGCGGCGGGGGGACGGCAGCCCCAGCATTTT
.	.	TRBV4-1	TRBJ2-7	CASSQEALRSYEQYF	TGCGCCAGCAGCCAGGAAGCACTGCGCTCCTACGAGCAGTACTTC
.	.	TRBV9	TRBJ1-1	CASSVGSHPNTEAFF	TGTGCCAGCAGCGTAGGAAGCCACCCGAACACTGAAGCTTTCTTT
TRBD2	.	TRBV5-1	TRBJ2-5	CASSPRTSGRAMRETQYF	TGCGCCAGCAGCCCCCGGACTAGCGGGAGGGCCATGAGGGAGACCCAGTACTTC
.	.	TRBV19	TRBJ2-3	CASRGWDTDTQYF	TGTGCCAGTAGGGGGTGGGACACAGATACGCAGTATTTT
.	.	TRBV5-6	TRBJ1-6	CASSPTGRRALHF	TGTGCCAGCAGCCCCACCGGGAGGAGGGCCCTCCACTTT
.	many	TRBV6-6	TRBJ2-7	CASSFVTGSSEQYF	TGTGCCAGCAGTTTCGTCACAGGGTCCAGCGAGCAGTACTTC
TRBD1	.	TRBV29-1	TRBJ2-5	CSVRQGSWQETQYF	TGCAGCGTTAGACAGGGGTCGTGGCAAGAGACCCAGTACTTC
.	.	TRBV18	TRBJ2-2	CASSPQGSAGELFF	TGTGCCAGCTCACCGCAGGGTTCGGCCGGGGAGCTGTTTTTT
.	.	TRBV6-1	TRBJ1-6	CASSEAYSYNSPLHF	TGTGCCAGCAGTGAAGCCTACTCCTATAATTCACCCCTCCACTTT
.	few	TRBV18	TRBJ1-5	CASSPVRGNQPQHF	TGTGCCAGCTCACCCGTCAGGGGCAATCAGCCCCAGCATTTT
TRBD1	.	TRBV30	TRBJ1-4	CAWGDRGYEKLFF	TGTGCCTGGGGGGACAGGGGGTATGAAAAACTGTTTTTT
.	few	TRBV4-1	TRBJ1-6	CASSQDPQGTDNSPLHF	TGCGCCAGCAGCCAAGATCCACAGGGAACCGATAATTCACCCCTCCACTTT